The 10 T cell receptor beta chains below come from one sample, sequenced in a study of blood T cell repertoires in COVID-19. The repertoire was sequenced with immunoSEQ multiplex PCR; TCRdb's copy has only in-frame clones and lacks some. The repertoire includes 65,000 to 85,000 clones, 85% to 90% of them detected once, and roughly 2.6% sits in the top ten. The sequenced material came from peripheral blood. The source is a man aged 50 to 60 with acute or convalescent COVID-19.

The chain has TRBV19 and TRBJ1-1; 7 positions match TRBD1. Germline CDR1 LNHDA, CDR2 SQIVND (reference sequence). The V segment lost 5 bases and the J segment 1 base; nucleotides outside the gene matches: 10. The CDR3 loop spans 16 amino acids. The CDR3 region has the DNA TGTGCCAGTAGTCCCCTGCGGGACAGATGGAACACTGAAGCTTTCTTT. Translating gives CASSPLRDRWNTEAFF. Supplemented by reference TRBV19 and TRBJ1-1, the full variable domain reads DGGITQSPKYLFRKEGQNVTLSCEQNLNHDAMYWYRQDPGQGLRLIYYSQIVNDFQKGDIAEGYSVSREKKESFPLTVTSAQKNPTAFYLCASSPLRDRWNTEAFFGQGTRLTVV.

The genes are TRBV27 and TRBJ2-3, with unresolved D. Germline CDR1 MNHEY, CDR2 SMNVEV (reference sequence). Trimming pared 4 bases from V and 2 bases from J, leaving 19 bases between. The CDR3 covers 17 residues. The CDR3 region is CASSSFNDIKYTDTQYF. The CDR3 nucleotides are TGTGCCAGCAGTTCTTTTAACGACATAAAATACACAGATACGCAGTATTTT.

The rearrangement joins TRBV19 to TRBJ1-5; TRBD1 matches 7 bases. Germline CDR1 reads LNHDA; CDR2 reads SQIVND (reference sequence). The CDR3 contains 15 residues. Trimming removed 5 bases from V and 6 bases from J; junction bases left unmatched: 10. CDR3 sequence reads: CASSSRQGVGQPQHF. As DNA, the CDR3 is TGTGCCAGTAGTTCGAGACAGGGTGTCGGTCAGCCCCAGCATTTT.

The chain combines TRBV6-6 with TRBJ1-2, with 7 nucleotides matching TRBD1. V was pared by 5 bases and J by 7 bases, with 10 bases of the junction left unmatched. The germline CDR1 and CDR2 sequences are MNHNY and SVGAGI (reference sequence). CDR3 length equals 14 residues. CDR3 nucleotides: TGTGCCAGCAGTCCCTGGGACAGTTCGCGTGGCTACACCTTC. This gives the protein CASSPWDSSRGYTF.

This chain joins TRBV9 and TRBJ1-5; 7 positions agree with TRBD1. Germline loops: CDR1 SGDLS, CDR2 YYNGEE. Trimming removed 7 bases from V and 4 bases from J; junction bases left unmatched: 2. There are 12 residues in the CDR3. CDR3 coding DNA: TGTGCCAGCGTGACAGGGAATCAGCCCCAGCATTTT. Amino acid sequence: CASVTGNQPQHF.

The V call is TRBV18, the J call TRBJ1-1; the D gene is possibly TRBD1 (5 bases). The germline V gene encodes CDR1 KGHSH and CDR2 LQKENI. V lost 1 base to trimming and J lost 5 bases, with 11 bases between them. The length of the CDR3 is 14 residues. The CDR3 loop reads CASSPRVGGTEAFF. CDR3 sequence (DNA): TGTGCCAGCTCACCACGGGTTGGGGGGACTGAAGCTTTCTTT.

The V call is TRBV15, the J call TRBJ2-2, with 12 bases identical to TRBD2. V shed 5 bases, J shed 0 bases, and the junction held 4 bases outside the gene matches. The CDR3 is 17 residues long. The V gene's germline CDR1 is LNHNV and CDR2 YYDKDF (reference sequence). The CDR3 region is CATSRTSGTTNTGELFF. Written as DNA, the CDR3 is TGTGCCACCAGCCGGACTAGCGGGACCACGAACACCGGGGAGCTGTTTTTT.

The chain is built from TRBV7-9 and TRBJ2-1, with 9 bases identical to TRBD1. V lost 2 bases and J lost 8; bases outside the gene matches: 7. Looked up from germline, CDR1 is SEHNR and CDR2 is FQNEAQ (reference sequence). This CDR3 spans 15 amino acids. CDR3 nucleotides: TGTGCCAGCAGCTTAATGGGACAGGGTTGGCATGAGCAGTTCTTC. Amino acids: CASSLMGQGWHEQFF.

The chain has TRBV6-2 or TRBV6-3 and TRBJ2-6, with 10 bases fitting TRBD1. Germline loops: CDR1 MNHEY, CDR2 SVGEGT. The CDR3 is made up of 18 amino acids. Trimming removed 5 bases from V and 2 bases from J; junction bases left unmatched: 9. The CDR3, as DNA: TGTGCCAGCAGTCCCCTTGGGACAGGGGAGACTGGGGCCAACGTCCTGACTTTC. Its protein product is CASSPLGTGETGANVLTF.

In DNA form, the CDR3 reads TGCAGCGTTGGTTTCGGGAACAAGCAGTTCTTC. It translates to CSVGFGNKQFF. V gene TRBV29-1 combines with J gene TRBJ2-1; perhaps TRBD2 as D (5 bases). This CDR3 spans 11 amino acids. Germline-derived CDR1 and CDR2 are SQVTM and ANQGSEA. V was shortened by 4 bases and J by 11 bases, with 12 bases between the two germline ends.